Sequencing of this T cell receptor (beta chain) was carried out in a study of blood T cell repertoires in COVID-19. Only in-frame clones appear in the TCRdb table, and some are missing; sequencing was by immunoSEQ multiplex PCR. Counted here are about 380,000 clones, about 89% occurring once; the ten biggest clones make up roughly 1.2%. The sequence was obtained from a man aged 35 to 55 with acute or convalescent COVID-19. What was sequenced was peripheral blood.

The CDR3 spells CASSAGRAGWNEQFF. DNA of the CDR3: TGTGCCAGCAGCGCCGGGAGAGCGGGGTGGAATGAGCAGTTCTTC. The chain links TRBV28 to TRBJ2-1, with 7 positions matching TRBD2. Per the germline V gene, CDR1 is MDHEN and CDR2 is SYDVKM. The CDR3 spans 15 residues. V shed 6 bases and J 7 bases; nucleotides not matched to a gene: 12.